These 32 T cell receptor beta chains were sequenced from one sample in a study of CD8 T cells in Susac syndrome. Random-hexamer reverse transcription was applied to about 0.45 to 1 ug RNA. MiXCR, applied by TCRdb to the immunoSEQ multiplex PCR reads, yields one record per CDR3 protein. Of roughly 300,000 distinct CDR3 sequences listed, approximately 85% are singletons. The specimen sequenced was CD8+ T cells from PBMCs. These receptors were collected from a human donor with multiple sclerosis.

The chain has TRBV5-1 and TRBJ2-1; 11 bases fit TRBD2. CDR3 length equals 15 residues. Per germline, CDR1 SGHRS and CDR2 YFSETQ. With V trimmed by 0 bases and J by 7 bases, 3 bases remained unmatched. CDR3 region: CASSLASGRFNEQFF. In DNA, the CDR3 is TGCGCCAGCAGCTTGGCTAGCGGGAGGTTTAATGAGCAGTTCTTC.

The table lists this clonotype with a few counts. The genes are TRBV12-3 or TRBV12-4 and TRBJ2-3; perhaps TRBD1 as D (5 bases). The V end lost 1 base, the J end lost 8 bases, and 22 bases lay between the germline ends. This CDR3 has 17 amino acids. This CDR3 reads CASSLDRSHLFFGTQYF. The CDR3 DNA sequence: TGTGCCAGCAGTTTAGACAGGTCTCATCTATTTTTCGGTACGCAGTATTTT.

The rearrangement joins TRBV10-3 to TRBJ1-1; D is unclear. V gave up 2 bases and J gave up 4 bases, with 14 bases separating them. Germline-derived CDR1 and CDR2 are ENHRY and SYGVKD. The CDR3 is 15 residues long. DNA for the CDR3: TGTGCCATCAGTGAGGTAGAGGTCTCCGGCACTGAAGCTTTCTTT. It specifies CAISEVEVSGTEAFF.

The chain has TRBV5-1 and TRBJ1-1; D possibly corresponds to TRBD1 (5 bases). The CDR3 consists of 14 residues. The V end was cut by 4 bases, the J end by 7 bases, with 17 bases between. CDR1 is SGHRS, CDR2 YFSETQ, per germline. This CDR3 reads CASSPREGLIEAFF. The CDR3 DNA reads TGCGCCAGCAGCCCGAGGGAGGGGCTTATTGAAGCTTTCTTT.

The J gene is TRBJ1-2, the V gene TRBV7-9; 10 positions agree with TRBD1. Germline V lookup: CDR1 SEHNR, CDR2 FQNEAQ (reference sequence). The CDR3 has 17 amino acids. Trimming at V came to 5 bases and at J to 0 bases, leaving 9 bases not matched to a gene. This chain's CDR3 is CASSPPGTGDSNYGYTF. CDR3 DNA: TGTGCCAGCAGCCCCCCAGGGACAGGGGACTCTAACTATGGCTACACCTTC.

The chain has TRBV28 and TRBJ1-1; 9 bases are shared with TRBD1. The CDR3 spans 16 residues. J lost 3 bases, V lost 3 bases, and 8 bases had no gene match. Germline lookup yields CDR1 MDHEN and CDR2 SYDVKM. CDR3: CASSFLPGQGDTEAFF. For the CDR3, the DNA is TGTGCCAGCAGTTTTCTACCGGGACAGGGAGACACTGAAGCTTTCTTT.

The chain recombines TRBV7-3 with TRBJ2-1; no definite D call. Trimming pared 3 bases from V and 3 bases from J, leaving 6 bases between. Germline lookup yields CDR1 SGHTA and CDR2 FQGTGA. The CDR3 is 13 amino acids. This CDR3 is CASSLSIYNEQFF. The CDR3 DNA reads TGTGCCAGCAGCTTGAGTATCTACAATGAGCAGTTCTTC. The whole variable domain, remainder taken from reference TRBV7-3 and TRBJ2-1, is GAGVSQTPSNKVTEKGKYVELRCDPISGHTALYWYRQSLGQGPEFLIYFQGTGAADDSGLPNDRFFAVRPEGSVSTLKIQRTERGDSAVYLCASSLSIYNEQFFGPGTRLTVL.

This clonotype was counted once. The chain employs TRBV12-3 or TRBV12-4 and TRBJ1-1, with D possibly TRBD1 on 5 matching bases. V lost 7 bases to trimming and J lost 8 bases, with 20 bases between them. The length of the CDR3 is 14 residues. CDR3 nucleotide sequence: TGTGCCAGCACCACTCCTGGGGGACTAACCGAAGCTTTCTTT. It specifies CASTTPGGLTEAFF.

The rearrangement uses TRBV4-1 and TRBJ1-5, with 7 bases matching TRBD1. V shed 3 bases, J shed 4 bases, and the junction held 12 bases outside the gene matches. Per the germline V gene, CDR1 is MGHRA and CDR2 is YSYEKL. This CDR3 is 17 amino acids long. The CDR3 region has the DNA TGCGCCAGCAGCCAGTCCATGCAAGGACAGGATAATCAGCCCCAGCATTTT. It is translated as CASSQSMQGQDNQPQHF.

This clonotype showed up just a few times. J is TRBJ2-7 and V is TRBV28; 9 bases agree with TRBD1. The CDR3 totals 14 residues. Per the germline V gene, CDR1 is MDHEN and CDR2 is SYDVKM. Losses at the gene ends were 5 bases for V and 2 bases for J; bases not matched to a gene: 4. The CDR3 loop is CASSPTGGTYEQYF. The CDR3 DNA reads TGTGCCAGCAGTCCCACAGGGGGCACCTACGAGCAGTACTTC.

This clonotype was seen once. The rearrangement uses TRBV6-1 and TRBJ2-7; D is perhaps TRBD2 (6 bases). Germline V lookup: CDR1 MNHNS, CDR2 SASEGT. This CDR3 spans 16 amino acids. Between the trimmed V and J ends, which lost 1 base and 3 bases, there was a span of 16 bases. CDR3 sequence: CASSEGFGGTLYEQYF. CDR3 DNA: TGTGCCAGCAGTGAAGGATTTGGAGGGACCCTCTACGAGCAGTACTTC.

V and J are TRBV6-5 and TRBJ1-6; D might be TRBD1 (6 bases). V was trimmed by 2 bases and J by 7 bases, leaving 15 bases between them. Germline V gene data show CDR1 as MNHEY and CDR2 as SVGAGI. The CDR3 contains 16 residues. The CDR3 is CASSYLLDSGNSPLHF. CDR3 nucleotides: TGTGCCAGCAGTTACCTTCTGGACAGCGGCAATTCACCCCTCCACTTT.

V gene TRBV9 combines with J gene TRBJ2-7; the D gene could be TRBD1 or TRBD2 (6 bases each). This CDR3 has 14 amino acids. Germline lookup yields CDR1 SGDLS and CDR2 YYNGEE. V dropped 0 bases and J dropped 2 bases, with 9 bases sitting between them. The CDR3 nucleotides are TGTGCCAGCAGCGTAGAGGGGGGAGCCTACGAGCAGTACTTC. Residues: CASSVEGGAYEQYF. The whole variable domain, remainder taken from reference TRBV9 and TRBJ2-7, is DSGVTQTPKHLITATGQRVTLRCSPRSGDLSVYWYQQSLDQGLQFLIQYYNGEERAKGNILERFSAQQFPDLHSELNLSSLELGDSALYFCASSVEGGAYEQYFGPGTRLTVT.

The chain employs TRBV29-1 and TRBJ2-1, with 7 bases lining up with TRBD2. CDR3 length equals 14 residues. Germline loops: CDR1 SQVTM, CDR2 ANQGSEA. This CDR3 reads CTGRVGGNYNEQFF. The CDR3 DNA reads as TGCACCGGACGGGTGGGGGGGAATTACAATGAGCAGTTCTTC.

The CDR3 sequence is CASSLPDREHEQYF. DNA of the CDR3: TGTGCCAGCAGTCTTCCGGACAGGGAGCACGAGCAGTACTTC. The chain joins TRBV7-9 to TRBJ2-7; 8 bases fit TRBD1. Per the germline V gene, CDR1 is SEHNR and CDR2 is FQNEAQ (reference sequence). After removal of 6 bases from V and 5 bases from J, the junction contained 9 bases not matched to a gene. The CDR3 is 14 residues long. Using reference TRBV7-9 and TRBJ2-7 for the parts outside the CDR3, the full variable domain is DTGVSQNPRHKITKRGQNVTFRCDPISEHNRLYWYRQTLGQGPEFLTYFQNEAQLEKSRLLSDRFSAERPKGSFSTLEIQRTEQGDSAMYLCASSLPDREHEQYFGPGTRLTVT.

J is TRBJ1-5 and V is TRBV2; no clear D. CDR3 length: 14 residues. CDR1 SNHLY and CDR2 FYNNEI come from the germline V gene. V was clipped by 6 bases and J by 6 bases, with 15 bases between them. CDR3 amino acids: CASRDTGASQPQHF. The CDR3 DNA reads TGTGCCAGCAGAGACACGGGTGCGAGTCAGCCCCAGCATTTT.

V is TRBV27 and J is TRBJ2-1; 9 nucleotides line up with TRBD2. Per the germline V gene, CDR1 is MNHEY and CDR2 is SMNVEV (reference sequence). The CDR3 sequence is 15 residues long. V trimming: 7 bases; J trimming: 6 bases; junction bases outside the gene matches: 10. The CDR3 loop reads CASTHGREGSNEQFF. In nucleotides, the CDR3 is TGTGCCAGCACCCATGGGCGGGAGGGTAGCAATGAGCAGTTCTTC.

This clonotype came up once. The V call is TRBV20-1, the J call TRBJ1-2; D is unclear. CDR1 and CDR2 (germline): DFQATT, SNEGSKA (reference sequence). V lost 0 bases and J lost 7, with 15 bases in between. The CDR3 sequence is 14 residues long. CDR3 sequence (DNA): TGCAGTGCTAGAGATCTTGGCGGGGATGTTGGCTACACCTTC. Translated: CSARDLGGDVGYTF.

The chain uses TRBV27 and TRBJ2-1; D not certain. Germline CDR1 and CDR2: MNHEY and SMNVEV (reference sequence). The CDR3 extends over 12 amino acids. V lost 2 bases, J lost 2 bases, and 1 base lay in between. The CDR3 region is CASSLTYNEQFF. The CDR3 DNA is TGTGCCAGCAGTTTAACCTACAATGAGCAGTTCTTC.

The J gene is TRBJ2-5, the V gene TRBV27, with 11 bases that match TRBD1. V trimming: 6 bases; J trimming: 6 bases; junction bases outside the gene matches: 9. CDR1 is MNHEY, CDR2 SMNVEV, per germline (reference sequence). The CDR3 spans 15 residues. CDR3 in DNA: TGTGCCAGCAGCCACGGACAGGGGGCTGGGAAGACCCAGTACTTC. It is translated as CASSHGQGAGKTQYF.

J is TRBJ2-1 and V is TRBV20-1, with a possible D match to TRBD1 (6 bases). Germline CDR1 reads DFQATT; CDR2 reads SNEGSKA (reference sequence). V gave up 0 bases and J gave up 8 bases, with 17 bases separating them. The CDR3 is made up of 15 amino acids. The DNA for the CDR3 is TGCAGTGCTAGAGATAAAGGGGGTGTATACGATGAGCAGTTCTTC. Protein sequence: CSARDKGGVYDEQFF.

This clonotype appeared a single time. The rearrangement uses TRBV7-8 and TRBJ2-7, with 8 bases lining up with TRBD1. The CDR3 spans 15 residues. The trim removed 5 bases at V and 5 bases at J, leaving 11 bases unmatched. Germline CDR1 is SGHVS and CDR2 is FQNEAQ. In nucleotides, the CDR3 is TGTGCCAGCAGCCCTCGGACAGGGAAGAGAGACGAGCAGTACTTC. Its protein is CASSPRTGKRDEQYF.

The chain has TRBV11-2 and TRBJ1-1; no firm D call. The CDR3 contains 15 residues. V was pared by 3 bases and J by 1 base, with 12 bases between. The germline V gene has CDR1 SGHAT and CDR2 FQNNGV. CDR3 region: CASSLGLGGNTEAFF. DNA for the CDR3: TGTGCCAGCAGCTTGGGATTGGGCGGGAACACTGAAGCTTTCTTT.

The chain is built from TRBV7-2 and TRBJ2-7; TRBD2 aligns across 9 bases. After removal of 6 bases from V and 2 bases from J, the junction contained 8 bases not matched to a gene. This CDR3 has 15 residues. Germline-derived CDR1 and CDR2 are SGHTA and FQGNSA. CDR3 sequence: CASRSWSSGTYEQYF. The DNA of the CDR3 is TGTGCCAGCAGGTCCTGGTCTAGCGGGACCTACGAGCAGTACTTC.

CDR3 nucleotides: TGTGCCAGCGCGACAGGAAATTCACCCCTCCACTTT. Protein product: CASATGNSPLHF. The chain couples TRBV25-1 to TRBJ1-6, with D maybe TRBD1 (6 bases). Per germline, CDR1 MGHDK and CDR2 SYGVNS. Trimming stripped 8 bases from V and 7 bases from J, with 9 bases between. This CDR3 spans 12 amino acids.

The V call is TRBV15, the J call TRBJ1-2, with 10 bases aligning to TRBD1. CDR3 size: 16 residues. J gave up 4 bases and V 3 bases, and 8 bases lay outside the gene matches. The germline V gene has CDR1 LNHNV and CDR2 YYDKDF (reference sequence). The CDR3 coding sequence is TGTGCCACCAGCAGTCCGTGGGACAGGGGACCCTATGGCTACACCTTC. This gives the protein CATSSPWDRGPYGYTF.

V is TRBV7-9 and J is TRBJ1-1; TRBD1 aligns across 8 bases. This CDR3 has 14 residues. V lost 5 bases and J lost 6; bases outside the gene matches: 8. Germline CDR1 SEHNR, CDR2 FQNEAQ (reference sequence). CDR3 in amino acids: CASSHTGGDPEAFF. The DNA for the CDR3 is TGTGCCAGCAGCCACACAGGGGGAGACCCTGAAGCTTTCTTT.

The genes are TRBV27 and TRBJ1-5; 7 bases line up with TRBD1. The CDR3 spans 14 residues. The germline V gene has CDR1 MNHEY and CDR2 SMNVEV (reference sequence). The J segment lost 4 bases and the V segment lost 5 bases, leaving 5 bases of the junction unmatched. In DNA form, the CDR3 reads TGTGCCAGCAGTATCACAGGGGTAAATCAGCCCCAGCATTTT. This encodes CASSITGVNQPQHF.

This clonotype appeared a single time. The chain employs TRBV9 and TRBJ1-3, with no clear D. This CDR3 is built from 13 residues. Trimming took 1 base from V and 6 from J, leaving 8 bases between them. The germline CDR1 and CDR2 sequences are SGDLS and YYNGEE. DNA for the CDR3: TGTGCCAGCAGCGTACCTAGAGAAAACACCATATATTTT. Its translation: CASSVPRENTIYF.

This chain uses TRBV15 with TRBJ1-3; no clear D gene. Per the germline V gene, CDR1 is LNHNV and CDR2 is YYDKDF (reference sequence). V shed 1 base and J shed 1 base, with 14 bases lying between them. The CDR3 is 17 residues long. CDR3 amino acids: CATSRGGVSESGNTIYF. CDR3 sequence (DNA): TGTGCCACCAGCAGAGGAGGTGTGAGTGAATCTGGAAACACCATATATTTT.

This sequence joins TRBV2 and TRBJ2-7; tentatively, D is TRBD2 (7 bases). The V end was cut by 7 bases, the J end by 5 bases, with 9 bases between. There are 11 residues in the CDR3. Germline V gene sequence: CDR1 SNHLY, CDR2 FYNNEI. This CDR3 is CASKGGDEQYF. The CDR3 nucleotides are TGTGCCAGCAAAGGGGGGGACGAGCAGTACTTC. The whole variable domain, filled in from reference TRBV2 and TRBJ2-7, reads EPEVTQTPSHQVTQMGQEVILRCVPISNHLYFYWYRQILGQKVEFLVSFYNNEISEKSEIFDDQFSVERPDGSNFTLKIRSTKLEDSAMYFCASKGGDEQYFGPGTRLTVT.

V is TRBV27 and J is TRBJ1-4; 7 bases agree with TRBD1. The J segment lost 0 bases and the V segment lost 0 bases, leaving 19 bases of the junction unmatched. This CDR3 comprises 22 residues. CDR1 is MNHEY, CDR2 SMNVEV, per germline (reference sequence). The CDR3: CASSLSQSPTGSYAATNEKLFF. For the CDR3, the DNA is TGTGCCAGCAGTTTATCGCAATCCCCGACAGGGAGTTACGCGGCAACTAATGAAAAACTGTTTTTT.